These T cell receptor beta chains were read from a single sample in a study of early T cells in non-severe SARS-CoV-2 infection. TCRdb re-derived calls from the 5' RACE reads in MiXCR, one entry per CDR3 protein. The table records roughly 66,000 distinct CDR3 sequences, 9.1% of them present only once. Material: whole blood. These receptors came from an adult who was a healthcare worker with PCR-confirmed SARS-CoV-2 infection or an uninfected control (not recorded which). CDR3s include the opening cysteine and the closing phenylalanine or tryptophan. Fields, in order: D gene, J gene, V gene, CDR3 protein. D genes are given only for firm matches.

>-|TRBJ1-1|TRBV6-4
CASSDSRSEAFF
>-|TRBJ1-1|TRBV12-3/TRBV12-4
CASRFQAPGEAFF
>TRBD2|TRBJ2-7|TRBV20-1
CSARTSGYSYEQYF
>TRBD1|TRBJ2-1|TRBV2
CASTQGTAYNEQFF
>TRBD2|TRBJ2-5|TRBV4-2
CASSQAPLTSGGQETQYF
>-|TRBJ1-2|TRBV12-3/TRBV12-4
CASTPTVANYGYTF
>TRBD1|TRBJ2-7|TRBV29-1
CSGRQGSAYEQYF
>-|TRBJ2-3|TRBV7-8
CASSLAHLSTDTQYF
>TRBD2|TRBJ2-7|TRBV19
CASKDSGTTYEQYF
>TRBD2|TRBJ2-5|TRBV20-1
CSARPRLAGEQETQYF
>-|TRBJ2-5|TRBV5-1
CASSLGKGYETQYF
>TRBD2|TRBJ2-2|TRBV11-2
CASSPTSGNAGELFF
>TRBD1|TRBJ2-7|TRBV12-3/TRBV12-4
CASSPRDSSYEQYF
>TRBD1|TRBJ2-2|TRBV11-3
CASSSRQGNPYTGELFF
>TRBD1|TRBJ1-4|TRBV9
CASSERTGLDEKLFF
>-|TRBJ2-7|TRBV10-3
CVTQVDTYEQYF
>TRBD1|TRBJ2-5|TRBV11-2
CASSRGQGQETQYF
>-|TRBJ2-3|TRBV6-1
CASKEGSNTDTQYF
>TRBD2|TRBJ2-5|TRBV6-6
CASSPPGGGKRETQYF
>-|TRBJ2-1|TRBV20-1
CSARDSGALGNEQFF
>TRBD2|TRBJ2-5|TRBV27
CASSLYSGRETQYF
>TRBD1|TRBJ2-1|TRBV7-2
CASSLDTTGNEQFF
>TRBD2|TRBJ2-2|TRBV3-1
CASSPSGRQTGELFF
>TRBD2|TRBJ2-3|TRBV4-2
CASSQDHRLAESTDTQYF